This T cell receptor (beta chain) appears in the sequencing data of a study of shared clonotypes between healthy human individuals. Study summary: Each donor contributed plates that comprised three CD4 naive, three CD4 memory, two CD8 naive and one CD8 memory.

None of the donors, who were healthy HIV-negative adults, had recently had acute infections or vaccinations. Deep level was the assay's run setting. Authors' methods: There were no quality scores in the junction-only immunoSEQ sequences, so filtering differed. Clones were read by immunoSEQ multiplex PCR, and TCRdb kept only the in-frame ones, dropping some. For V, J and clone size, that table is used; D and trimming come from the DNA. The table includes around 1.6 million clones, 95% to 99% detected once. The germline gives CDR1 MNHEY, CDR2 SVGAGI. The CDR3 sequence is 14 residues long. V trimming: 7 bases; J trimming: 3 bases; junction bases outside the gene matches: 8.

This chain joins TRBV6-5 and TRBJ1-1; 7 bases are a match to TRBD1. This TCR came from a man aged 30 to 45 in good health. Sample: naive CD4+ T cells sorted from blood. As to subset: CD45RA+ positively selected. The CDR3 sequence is CASNIRTGDTEAFF. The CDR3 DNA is TGTGCCAGCAATATTCGTACAGGGGACACTGAAGCTTTCTTT.